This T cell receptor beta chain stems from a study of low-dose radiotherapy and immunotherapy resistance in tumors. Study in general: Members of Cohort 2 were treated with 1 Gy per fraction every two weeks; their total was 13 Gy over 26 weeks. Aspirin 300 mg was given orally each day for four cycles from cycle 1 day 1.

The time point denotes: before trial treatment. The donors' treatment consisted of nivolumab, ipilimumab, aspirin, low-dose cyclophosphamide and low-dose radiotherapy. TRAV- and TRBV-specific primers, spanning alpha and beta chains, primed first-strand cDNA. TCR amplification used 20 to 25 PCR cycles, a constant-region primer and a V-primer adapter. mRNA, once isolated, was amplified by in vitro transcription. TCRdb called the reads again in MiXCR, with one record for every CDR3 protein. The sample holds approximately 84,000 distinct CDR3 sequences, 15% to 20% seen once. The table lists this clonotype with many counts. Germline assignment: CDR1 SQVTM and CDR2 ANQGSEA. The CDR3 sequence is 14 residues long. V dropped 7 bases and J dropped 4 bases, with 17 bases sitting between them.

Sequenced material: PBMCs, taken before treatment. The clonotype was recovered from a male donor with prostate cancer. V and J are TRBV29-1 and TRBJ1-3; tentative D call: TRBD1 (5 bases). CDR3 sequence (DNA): TGCAGCGCGACGGCAGGGACGGGAGGAAACACCATATATTTT. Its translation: CSATAGTGGNTIYF.